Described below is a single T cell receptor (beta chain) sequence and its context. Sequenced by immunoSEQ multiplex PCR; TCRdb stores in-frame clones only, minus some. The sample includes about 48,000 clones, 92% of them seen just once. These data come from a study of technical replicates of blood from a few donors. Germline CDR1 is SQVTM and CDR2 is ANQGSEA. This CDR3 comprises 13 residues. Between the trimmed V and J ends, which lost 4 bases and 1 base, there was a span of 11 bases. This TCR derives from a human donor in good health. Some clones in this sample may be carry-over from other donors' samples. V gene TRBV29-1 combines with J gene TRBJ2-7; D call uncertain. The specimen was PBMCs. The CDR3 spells CSVGRPSSYEQYF. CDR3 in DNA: TGCAGCGTTGGCAGGCCATCTTCCTACGAGCAGTACTTC.